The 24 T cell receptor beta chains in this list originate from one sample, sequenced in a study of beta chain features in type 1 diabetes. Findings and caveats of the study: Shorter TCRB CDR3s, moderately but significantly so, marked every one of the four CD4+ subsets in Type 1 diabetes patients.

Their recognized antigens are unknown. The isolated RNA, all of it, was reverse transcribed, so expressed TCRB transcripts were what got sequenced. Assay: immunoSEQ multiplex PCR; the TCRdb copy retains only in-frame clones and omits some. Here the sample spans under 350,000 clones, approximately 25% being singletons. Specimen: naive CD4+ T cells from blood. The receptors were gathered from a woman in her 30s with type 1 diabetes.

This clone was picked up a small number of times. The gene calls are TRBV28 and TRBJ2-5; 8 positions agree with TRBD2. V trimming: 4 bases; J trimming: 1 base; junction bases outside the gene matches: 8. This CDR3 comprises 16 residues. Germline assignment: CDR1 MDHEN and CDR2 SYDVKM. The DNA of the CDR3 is TGTGCCAGCAGTTCCCCCGGGAGGGAGTCCCAAGAGACCCAGTACTTC. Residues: CASSSPGRESQETQYF. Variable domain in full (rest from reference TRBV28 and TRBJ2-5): DVKVTQSSRYLVKRTGEKVFLECVQDMDHENMFWYRQDPGLGLRLIYFSYDVKMKEKGDIPEGYSVSREKKERFSLILESASTNQTSMYLCASSSPGRESQETQYFGPGTRLLVL.

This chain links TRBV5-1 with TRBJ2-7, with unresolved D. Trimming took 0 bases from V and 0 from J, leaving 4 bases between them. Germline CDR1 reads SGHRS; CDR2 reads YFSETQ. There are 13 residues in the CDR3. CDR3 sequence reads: CASSLASSYEQYF. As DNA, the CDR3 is TGCGCCAGCAGCTTGGCCTCCTCCTACGAGCAGTACTTC.

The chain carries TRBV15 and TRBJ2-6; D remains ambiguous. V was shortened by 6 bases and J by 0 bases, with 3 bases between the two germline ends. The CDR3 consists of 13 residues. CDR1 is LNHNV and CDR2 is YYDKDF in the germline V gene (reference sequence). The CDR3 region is CATSRSGANVLTF. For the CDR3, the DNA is TGTGCCACCAGTCGCTCTGGGGCCAACGTCCTGACTTTC.

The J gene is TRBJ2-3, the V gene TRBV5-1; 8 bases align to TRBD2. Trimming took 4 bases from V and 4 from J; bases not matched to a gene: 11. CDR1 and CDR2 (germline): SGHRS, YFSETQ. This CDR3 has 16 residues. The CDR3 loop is CASSGVSGTSADTQYF. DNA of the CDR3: TGCGCCAGCAGCGGAGTTAGCGGGACTTCGGCAGATACGCAGTATTTT.

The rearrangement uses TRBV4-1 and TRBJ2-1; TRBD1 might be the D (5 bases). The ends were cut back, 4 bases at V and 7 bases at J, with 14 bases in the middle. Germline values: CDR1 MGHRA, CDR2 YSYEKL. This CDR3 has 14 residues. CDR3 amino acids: CASSPRQWANEQFF. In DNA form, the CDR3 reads TGCGCCAGCAGCCCTCGACAGTGGGCGAATGAGCAGTTCTTC.

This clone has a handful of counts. This CDR3 is CSVGGTGWDYEQYF. CDR3 in DNA: TGCAGCGTTGGCGGGACAGGGTGGGACTACGAGCAGTACTTC. The chain recombines TRBV29-1 with TRBJ2-7; 9 positions agree with TRBD1. CDR1 and CDR2 from the germline V gene are SQVTM and ANQGSEA. The CDR3 length is 14 residues. With V trimmed by 4 bases and J by 3 bases, 7 bases remained unmatched.

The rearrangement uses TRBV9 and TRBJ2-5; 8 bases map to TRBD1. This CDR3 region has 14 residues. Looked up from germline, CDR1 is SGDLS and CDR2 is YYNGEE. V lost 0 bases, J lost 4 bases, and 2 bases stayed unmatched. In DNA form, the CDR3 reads TGTGCCAGCAGCGTAGATACAGGGGGAGAGACCCAGTACTTC. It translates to CASSVDTGGETQYF.

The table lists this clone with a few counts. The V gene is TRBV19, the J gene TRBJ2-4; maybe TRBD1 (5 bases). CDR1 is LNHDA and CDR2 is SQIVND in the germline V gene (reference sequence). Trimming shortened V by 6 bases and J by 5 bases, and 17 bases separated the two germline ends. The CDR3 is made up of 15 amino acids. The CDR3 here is CASRPMWGAENIQYF. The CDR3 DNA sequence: TGTGCCAGTAGGCCAATGTGGGGCGCCGAAAACATTCAGTACTTC.

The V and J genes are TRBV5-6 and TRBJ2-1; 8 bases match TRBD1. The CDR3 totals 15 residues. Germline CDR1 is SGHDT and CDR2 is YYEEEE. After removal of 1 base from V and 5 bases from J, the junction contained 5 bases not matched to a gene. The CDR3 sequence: CASSLLGTGNNEQFF. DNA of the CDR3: TGTGCCAGCAGCTTGTTAGGGACAGGAAACAATGAGCAGTTCTTC.

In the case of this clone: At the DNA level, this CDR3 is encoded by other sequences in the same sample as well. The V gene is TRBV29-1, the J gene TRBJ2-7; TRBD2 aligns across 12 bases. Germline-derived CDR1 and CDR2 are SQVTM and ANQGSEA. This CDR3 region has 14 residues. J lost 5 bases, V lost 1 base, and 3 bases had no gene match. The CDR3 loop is CSVEGLAGVDEQYF. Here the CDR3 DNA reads TGCAGCGTTGAAGGACTAGCGGGAGTTGACGAGCAGTACTTC.

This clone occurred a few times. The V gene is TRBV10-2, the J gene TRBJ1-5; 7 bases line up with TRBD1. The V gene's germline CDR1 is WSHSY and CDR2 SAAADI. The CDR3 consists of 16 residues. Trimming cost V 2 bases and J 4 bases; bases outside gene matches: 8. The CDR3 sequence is CASSEGSGGGNQPQHF. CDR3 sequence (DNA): TGCGCCAGCAGTGAGGGTTCAGGGGGAGGAAATCAGCCCCAGCATTTT.

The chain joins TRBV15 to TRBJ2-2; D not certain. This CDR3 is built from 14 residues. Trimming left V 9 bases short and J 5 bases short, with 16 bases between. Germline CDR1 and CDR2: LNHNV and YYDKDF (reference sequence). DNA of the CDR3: TGTGCCACAGGCCGGCTAGTTGGGACCGGGGAGCTGTTTTTT. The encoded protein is CATGRLVGTGELFF.

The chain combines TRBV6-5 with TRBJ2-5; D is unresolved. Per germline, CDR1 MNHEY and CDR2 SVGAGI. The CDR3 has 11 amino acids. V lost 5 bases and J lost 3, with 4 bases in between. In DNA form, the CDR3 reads TGTGCCAGCAGTCAGAAAGAGACCCAGTACTTC. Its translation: CASSQKETQYF.

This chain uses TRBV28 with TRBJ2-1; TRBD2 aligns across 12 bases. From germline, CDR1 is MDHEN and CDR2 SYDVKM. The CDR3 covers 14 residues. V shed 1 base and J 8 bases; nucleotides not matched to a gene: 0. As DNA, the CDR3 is TGTGCCAGCAGTTTATCTAGCGGGAGGGATGAGCAGTTCTTC. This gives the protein CASSLSSGRDEQFF. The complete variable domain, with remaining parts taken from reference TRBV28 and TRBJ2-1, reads DVKVTQSSRYLVKRTGEKVFLECVQDMDHENMFWYRQDPGLGLRLIYFSYDVKMKEKGDIPEGYSVSREKKERFSLILESASTNQTSMYLCASSLSSGRDEQFFGPGTRLTVL.

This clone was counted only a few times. The CDR3, as DNA: TGTGCCAGTGGACAGGGCCTGAATCAGCCCCAGCATTTT. Protein sequence: CASGQGLNQPQHF. The rearrangement uses TRBV19 and TRBJ1-5; 8 bases fit TRBD1. V was clipped by 8 bases and J by 4 bases; unmatched bases: 4. Germline lookup yields CDR1 LNHDA and CDR2 SQIVND (reference sequence). The CDR3 loop spans 13 amino acids.

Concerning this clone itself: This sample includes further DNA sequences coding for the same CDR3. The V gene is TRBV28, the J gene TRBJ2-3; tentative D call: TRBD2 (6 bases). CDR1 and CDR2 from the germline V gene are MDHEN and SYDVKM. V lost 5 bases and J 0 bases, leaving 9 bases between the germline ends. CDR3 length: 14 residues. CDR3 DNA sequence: TGTGCCAGCAGTCCCAGCGGGAGCACAGATACGCAGTATTTT. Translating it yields CASSPSGSTDTQYF.

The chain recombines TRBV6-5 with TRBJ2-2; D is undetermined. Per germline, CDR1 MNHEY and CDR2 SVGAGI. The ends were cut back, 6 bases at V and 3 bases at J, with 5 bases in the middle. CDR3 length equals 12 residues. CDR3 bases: TGTGCCAGCAGCGACTACACCGGGGAGCTGTTTTTT. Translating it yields CASSDYTGELFF.

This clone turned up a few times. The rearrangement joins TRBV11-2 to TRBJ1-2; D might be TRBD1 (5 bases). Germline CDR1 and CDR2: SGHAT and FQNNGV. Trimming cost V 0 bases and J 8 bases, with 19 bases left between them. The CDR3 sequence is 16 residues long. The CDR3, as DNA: TGTGCCAGCAGCTTAGATCTATGGGGCAGTCCGGGCGGCTACACCTTC. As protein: CASSLDLWGSPGGYTF. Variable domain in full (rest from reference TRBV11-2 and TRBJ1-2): EAGVAQSPRYKIIEKRQSVAFWCNPISGHATLYWYQQILGQGPKLLIQFQNNGVVDDSQLPKDRFSAERLKGVDSTLKIQPAKLEDSAVYLCASSLDLWGSPGGYTFGSGTRLTVV.

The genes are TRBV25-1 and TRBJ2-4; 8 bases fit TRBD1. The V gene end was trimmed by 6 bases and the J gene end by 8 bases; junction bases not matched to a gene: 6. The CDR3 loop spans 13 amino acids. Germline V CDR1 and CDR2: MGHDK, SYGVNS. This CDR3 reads CASSNRGTDIQYF. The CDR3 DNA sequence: TGTGCCAGCAGCAACAGGGGGACGGACATTCAGTACTTC.

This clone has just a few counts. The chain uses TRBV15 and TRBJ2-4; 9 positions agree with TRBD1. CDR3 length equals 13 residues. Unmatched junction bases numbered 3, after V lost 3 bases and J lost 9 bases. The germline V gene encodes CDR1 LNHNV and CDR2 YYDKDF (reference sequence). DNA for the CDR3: TGTGCCACCAGCAGTTCACAGGGGGCCATTCAGTACTTC. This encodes CATSSSQGAIQYF. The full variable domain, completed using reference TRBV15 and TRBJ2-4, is DAMVIQNPRYQVTQFGKPVTLSCSQTLNHNVMYWYQQKSSQAPKLLFHYYDKDFNNEADTPDNFQSRRPNTSFCFLDIRSPGLGDTAMYLCATSSSQGAIQYFGAGTRLSVL.

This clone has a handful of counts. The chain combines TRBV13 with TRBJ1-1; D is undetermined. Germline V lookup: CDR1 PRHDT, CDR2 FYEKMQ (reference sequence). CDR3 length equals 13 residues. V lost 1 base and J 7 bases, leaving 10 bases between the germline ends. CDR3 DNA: TGTGCCAGCAGCTTAGAGCCATATTTTGAAGCTTTCTTT. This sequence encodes CASSLEPYFEAFF.

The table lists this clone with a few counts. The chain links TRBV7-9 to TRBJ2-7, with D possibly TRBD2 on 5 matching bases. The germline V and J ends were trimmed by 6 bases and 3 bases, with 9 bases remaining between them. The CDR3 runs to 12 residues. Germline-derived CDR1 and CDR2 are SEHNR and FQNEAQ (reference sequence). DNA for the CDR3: TGTGCCAGCAGGGAGGATTACTACGAGCAGTACTTC. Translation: CASREDYYEQYF.

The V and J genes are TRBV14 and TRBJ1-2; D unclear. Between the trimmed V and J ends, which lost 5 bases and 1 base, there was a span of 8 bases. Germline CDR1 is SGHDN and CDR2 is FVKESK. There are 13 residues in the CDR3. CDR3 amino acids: CASSKGLNYGYTF. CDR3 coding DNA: TGTGCCAGCAGCAAAGGACTTAACTATGGCTACACCTTC.

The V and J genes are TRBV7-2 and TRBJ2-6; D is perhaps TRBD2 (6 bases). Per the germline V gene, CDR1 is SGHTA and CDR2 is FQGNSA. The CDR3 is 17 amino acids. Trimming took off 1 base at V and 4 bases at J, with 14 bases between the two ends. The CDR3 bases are TGTGCCAGCAGCTTAGGGGGAGGCCTCGGGGGGGCCAACGTCCTGACTTTC. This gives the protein CASSLGGGLGGANVLTF.